This T cell receptor (beta chain) was identified during a study of human T cells and chemical hapten exposure. A single record per CDR3 protein comes from TCRdb applying MiXCR to the RACE reads. In the table there are about 81,000 distinct CDR3 sequences, about a tenth of which are singletons. This CDR3 comprises 16 residues. The J segment lost 1 base and the V segment lost 1 base, leaving 4 bases of the junction unmatched. Germline V gives CDR1 LGHDT, CDR2 YNNKEL (reference sequence). General study results and limits: Sensitizing to DPC left TCRs with a frequency above 1 in 1000 unaltered. Among expanded TCRs, significantly more large CDR3 similarity clusters formed than among controls.

Time point denoted: patch test 2, 6 weeks after DPC sensitization. As for treatment: therapeutic diphenylcyclopropenone sensitization with weekly scalp DPC. In every case, blood was obtained before the patch test was applied. Many counts were recorded for this clonotype. As yet, its antigen is unknown. The receptor's source is a woman aged 25 to 39 with alopecia areata. Some clones in this sample may be carry-over from other donors' samples. The specimen was whole blood, collected in connection with sensitization to the hapten diphenylcyclopropenone (DPC). This chain joins TRBV3-1 and TRBJ2-5, with 9 bases matching TRBD2. In DNA form, the CDR3 reads TGTGCCAGCAGCCAAGGTAGCGGGGGTCTCCAAGAGACCCAGTACTTC. Translation: CASSQGSGGLQETQYF.